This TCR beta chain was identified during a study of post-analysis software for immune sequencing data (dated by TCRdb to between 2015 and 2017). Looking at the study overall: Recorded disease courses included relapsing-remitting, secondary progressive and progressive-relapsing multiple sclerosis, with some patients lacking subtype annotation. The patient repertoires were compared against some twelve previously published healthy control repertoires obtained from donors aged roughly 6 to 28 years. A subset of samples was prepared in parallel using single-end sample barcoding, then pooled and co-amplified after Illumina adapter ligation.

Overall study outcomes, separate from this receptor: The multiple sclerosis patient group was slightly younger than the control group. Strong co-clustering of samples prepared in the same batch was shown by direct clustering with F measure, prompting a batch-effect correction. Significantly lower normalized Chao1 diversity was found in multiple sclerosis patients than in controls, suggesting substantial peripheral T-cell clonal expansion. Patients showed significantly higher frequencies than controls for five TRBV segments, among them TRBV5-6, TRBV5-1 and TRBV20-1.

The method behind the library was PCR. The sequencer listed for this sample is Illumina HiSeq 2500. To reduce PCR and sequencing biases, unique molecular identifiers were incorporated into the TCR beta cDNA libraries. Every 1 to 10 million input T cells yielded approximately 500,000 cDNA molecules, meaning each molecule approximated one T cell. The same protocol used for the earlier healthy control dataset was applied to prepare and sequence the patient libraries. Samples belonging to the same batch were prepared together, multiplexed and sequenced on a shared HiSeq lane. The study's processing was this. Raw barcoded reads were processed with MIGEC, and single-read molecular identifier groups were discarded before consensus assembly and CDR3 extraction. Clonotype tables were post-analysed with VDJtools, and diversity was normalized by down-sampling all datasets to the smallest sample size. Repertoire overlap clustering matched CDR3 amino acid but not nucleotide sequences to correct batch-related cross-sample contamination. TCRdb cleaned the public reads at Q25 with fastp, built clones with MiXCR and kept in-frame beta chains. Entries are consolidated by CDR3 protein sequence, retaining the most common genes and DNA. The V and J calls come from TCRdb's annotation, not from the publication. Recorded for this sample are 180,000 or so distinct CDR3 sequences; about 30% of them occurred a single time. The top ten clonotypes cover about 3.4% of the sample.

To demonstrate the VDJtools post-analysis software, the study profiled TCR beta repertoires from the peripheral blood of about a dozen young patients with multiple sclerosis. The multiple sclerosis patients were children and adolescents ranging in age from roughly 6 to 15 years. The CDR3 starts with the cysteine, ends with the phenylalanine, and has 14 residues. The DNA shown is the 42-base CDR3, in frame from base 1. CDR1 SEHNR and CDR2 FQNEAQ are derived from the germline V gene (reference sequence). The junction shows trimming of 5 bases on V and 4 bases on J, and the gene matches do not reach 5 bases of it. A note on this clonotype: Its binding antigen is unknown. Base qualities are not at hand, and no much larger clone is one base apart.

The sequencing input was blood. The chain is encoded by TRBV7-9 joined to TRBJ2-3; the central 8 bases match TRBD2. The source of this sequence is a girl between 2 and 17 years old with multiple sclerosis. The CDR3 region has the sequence CASSDRGGADTQYF. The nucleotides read TGTGCCAGCAGCGACCGGGGGGGCGCAGATACGCAGTATTTT.